This T cell receptor beta chain was captured by sequencing in a study of T cells expressing NK-cell markers. In the study overall: Eight donors were sequenced, seven testing HCMV-seropositive and one testing seronegative.

Reprocessing the 5' RACE reads, TCRdb reports a single entry for every CDR3 protein and omits DNA. In all, the sample yields approximately 170,000 distinct CDR3 sequences. This CDR3 is built from 16 residues. Germline assignment: CDR1 SEHNR and CDR2 FQNEAQ (reference sequence). What was sequenced was blood T cells: a sorted CD56 or NKG2C T cell subset, CD4+ or CD8+ T cells, or bulk PBMC T cells (not recorded which). The receptor was derived from a man aged 18-75 years in good health. V is TRBV7-9 and J is TRBJ2-2. CDR3 region: CASSPPGHRNTGELFF. The full variable domain, rest sourced from reference TRBV7-9 and TRBJ2-2, is DTGVSQNPRHKITKRGQNVTFRCDPISEHNRLYWYRQTLGQGPEFLTYFQNEAQLEKSRLLSDRFSAERPKGSFSTLEIQRTEQGDSAMYLCASSPPGHRNTGELFFGEGSRLTVL.